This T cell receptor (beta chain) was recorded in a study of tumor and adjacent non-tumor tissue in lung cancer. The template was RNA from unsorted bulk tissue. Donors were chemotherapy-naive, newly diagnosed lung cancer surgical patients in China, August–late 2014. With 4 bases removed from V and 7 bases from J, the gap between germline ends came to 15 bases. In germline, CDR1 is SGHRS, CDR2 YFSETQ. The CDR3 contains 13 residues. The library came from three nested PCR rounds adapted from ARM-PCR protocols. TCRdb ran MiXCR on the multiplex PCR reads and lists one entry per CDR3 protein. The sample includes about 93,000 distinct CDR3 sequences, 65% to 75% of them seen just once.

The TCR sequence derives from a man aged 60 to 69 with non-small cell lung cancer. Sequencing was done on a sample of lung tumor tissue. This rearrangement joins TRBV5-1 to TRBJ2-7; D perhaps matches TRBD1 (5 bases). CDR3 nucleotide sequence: TGCGCCAGCAGCATCACAAGAAAGGGGGAGCAGTACTTC. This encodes CASSITRKGEQYF.